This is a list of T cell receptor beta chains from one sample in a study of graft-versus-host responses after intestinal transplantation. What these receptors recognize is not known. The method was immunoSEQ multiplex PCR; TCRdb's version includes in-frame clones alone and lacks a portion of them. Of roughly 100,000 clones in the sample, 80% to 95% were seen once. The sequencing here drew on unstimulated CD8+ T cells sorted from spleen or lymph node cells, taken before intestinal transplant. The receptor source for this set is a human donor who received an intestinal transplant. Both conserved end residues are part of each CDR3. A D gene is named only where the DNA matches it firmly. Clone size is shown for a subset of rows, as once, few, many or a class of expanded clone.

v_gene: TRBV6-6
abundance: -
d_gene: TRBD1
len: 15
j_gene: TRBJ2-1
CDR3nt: TGTGCCAGCAGTTACCGGGACAGGGGGGACAATGAGCAGTTCTTC
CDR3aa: CASSYRDRGDNEQFF

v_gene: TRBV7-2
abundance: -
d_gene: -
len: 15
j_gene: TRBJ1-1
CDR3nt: TGTGCCAGCAGCTTATCTGGACCTATGAACACTGAAGCTTTCTTT
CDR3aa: CASSLSGPMNTEAFF

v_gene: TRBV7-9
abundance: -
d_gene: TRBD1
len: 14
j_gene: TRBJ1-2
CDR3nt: TGTGCCAGCAGCGACAGGGGACCCAGCTATGGCTACACCTTC
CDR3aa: CASSDRGPSYGYTF

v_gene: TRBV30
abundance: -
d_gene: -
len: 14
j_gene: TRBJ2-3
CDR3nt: TGTGCCTGGAGTGTACTAAGCGACCCAGATACGCAGTATTTT
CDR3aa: CAWSVLSDPDTQYF

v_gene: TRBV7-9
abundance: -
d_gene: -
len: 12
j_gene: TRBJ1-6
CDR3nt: TGTGCCAGCAGCTTAGATGGTTCACCCCTCCACTTT
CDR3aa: CASSLDGSPLHF

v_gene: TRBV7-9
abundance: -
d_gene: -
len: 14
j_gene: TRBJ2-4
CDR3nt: TGTGCCAGCAGCCGCAGGGACCACCAAAACATTCAGTACTTC
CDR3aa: CASSRRDHQNIQYF

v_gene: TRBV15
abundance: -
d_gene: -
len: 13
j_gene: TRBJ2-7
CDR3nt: TGTGCCACCAGCAGAGCAGGGACCTACGAGCAGTACTTC
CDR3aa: CATSRAGTYEQYF

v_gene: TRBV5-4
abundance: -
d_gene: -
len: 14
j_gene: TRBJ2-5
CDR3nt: TGTGCCAGCAGCTATTGGGGTGAGGAAGAGACCCAGTACTTC
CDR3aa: CASSYWGEEETQYF

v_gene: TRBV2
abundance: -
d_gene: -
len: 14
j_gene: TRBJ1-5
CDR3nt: TGTGCCAGCAGTTTCGAGCAGGAAAATCAGCCCCAGCATTTT
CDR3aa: CASSFEQENQPQHF

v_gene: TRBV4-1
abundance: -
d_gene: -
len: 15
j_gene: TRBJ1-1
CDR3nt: TGCGCCAGCAGCCAAGGGACGCTGTCGGGCACTGAAGCTTTCTTT
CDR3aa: CASSQGTLSGTEAFF

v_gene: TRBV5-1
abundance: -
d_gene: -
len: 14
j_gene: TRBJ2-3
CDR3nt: TGCGCCAGCAGCTTGAATTGGGGCCCAGATACGCAGTATTTT
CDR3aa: CASSLNWGPDTQYF

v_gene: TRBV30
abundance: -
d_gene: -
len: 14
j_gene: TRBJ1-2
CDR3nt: TGTGCCTGGAGTTTCCGGACAGCCCTCTATGGCTACACCTTC
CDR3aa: CAWSFRTALYGYTF

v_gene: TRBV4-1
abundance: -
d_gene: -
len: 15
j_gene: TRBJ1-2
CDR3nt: TGCGCCAGCAGCCCCCGGGACCGAACTAACTATGGCTACACCTTC
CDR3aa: CASSPRDRTNYGYTF

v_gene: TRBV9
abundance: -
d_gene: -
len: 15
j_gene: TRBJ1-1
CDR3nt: TGTGCCAGCAGCTACCTCGGGTACGGGAACACTGAAGCTTTCTTT
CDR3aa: CASSYLGYGNTEAFF

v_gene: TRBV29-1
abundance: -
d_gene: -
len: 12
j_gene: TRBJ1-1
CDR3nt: TGCAGCGTTGACTACACCGGGCCTATGGGGGCTTTT
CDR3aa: CSVDYTGPMGAF

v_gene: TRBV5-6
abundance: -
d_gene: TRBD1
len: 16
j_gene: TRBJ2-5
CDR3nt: TGTGCCAGCAGCTTGGTCGACAGGGGGCTTGGGGAGACCCAGTACTTC
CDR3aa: CASSLVDRGLGETQYF

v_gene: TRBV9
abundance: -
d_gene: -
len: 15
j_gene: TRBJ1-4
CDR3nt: TGTGCCAGCAGCGTAAGGTCCGGGGGTAATGAAAAACTGTTTTTT
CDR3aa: CASSVRSGGNEKLFF

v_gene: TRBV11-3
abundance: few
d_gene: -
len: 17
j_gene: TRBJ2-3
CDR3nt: TGTGCCAGCAGCTCCCCCCTTCGGGGGACGACCACAGATACGCAGTATTTT
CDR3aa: CASSSPLRGTTTDTQYF

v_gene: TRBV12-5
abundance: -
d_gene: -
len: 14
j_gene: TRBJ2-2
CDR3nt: TGTGCTAGTGGTTTGGTCGGGAACACCGGGGAGCTGTTTTTT
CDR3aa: CASGLVGNTGELFF

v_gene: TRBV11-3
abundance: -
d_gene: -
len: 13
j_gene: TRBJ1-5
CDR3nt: TGTGCCAGCAGCTTAGAAAGGGACCTCCATCCGCATTTT
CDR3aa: CASSLERDLHPHF

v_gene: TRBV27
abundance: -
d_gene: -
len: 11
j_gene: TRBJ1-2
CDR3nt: TGTGCCAGCAGCCCCGGGTATGGCTACACCTTC
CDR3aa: CASSPGYGYTF

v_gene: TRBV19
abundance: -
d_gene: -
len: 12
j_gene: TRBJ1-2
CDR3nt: TGTGCCAGTAGTAGTCAGGGCTATGGCTACACCTTC
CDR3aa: CASSSQGYGYTF

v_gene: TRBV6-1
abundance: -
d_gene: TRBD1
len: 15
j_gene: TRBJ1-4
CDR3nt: TGTGCCAGCAGTGAAGGGGACAGGGGGCACGAAAAACTGTTTTTT
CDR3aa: CASSEGDRGHEKLFF

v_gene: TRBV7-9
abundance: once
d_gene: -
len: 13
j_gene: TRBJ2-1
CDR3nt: TGTGCCAGCAGCTTTCCGGACCGACATGAGGGATTCTTC
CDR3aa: CASSFPDRHEGFF

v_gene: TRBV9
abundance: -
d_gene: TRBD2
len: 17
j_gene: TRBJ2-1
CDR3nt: TGTGCCAGCAGCCAACGGACTAGCGGGGGTCCCAACAATGAGCAGTTCTTC
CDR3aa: CASSQRTSGGPNNEQFF

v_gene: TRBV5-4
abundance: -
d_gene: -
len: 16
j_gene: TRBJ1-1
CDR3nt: TGTGCCAGCAGCCCTGGAGTGGTAGCCATGAACACTGAAGCTTTCTTT
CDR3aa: CASSPGVVAMNTEAFF

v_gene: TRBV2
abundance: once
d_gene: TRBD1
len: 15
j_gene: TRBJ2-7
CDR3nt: TGTGCCAGCAGTGACGGAGGGACAGGCGCCTACGAGCAGTACTTC
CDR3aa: CASSDGGTGAYEQYF

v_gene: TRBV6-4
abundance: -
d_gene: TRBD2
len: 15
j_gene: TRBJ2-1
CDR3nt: TGTGCCAGCAGTGAATCAGCGGGGGGGATCAATGAGCAGTTCTTC
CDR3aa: CASSESAGGINEQFF

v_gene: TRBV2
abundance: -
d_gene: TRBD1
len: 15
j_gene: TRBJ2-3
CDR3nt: TGTGCCAGCAGTGAATTTCGCAGGGGGCAGAGTACGCAGTATTTT
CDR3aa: CASSEFRRGQSTQYF

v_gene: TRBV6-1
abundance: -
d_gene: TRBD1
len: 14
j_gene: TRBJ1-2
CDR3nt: TGTGCCAGCATGTCACAGGGGGCGGCGTATGGCTACACCTTC
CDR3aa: CASMSQGAAYGYTF

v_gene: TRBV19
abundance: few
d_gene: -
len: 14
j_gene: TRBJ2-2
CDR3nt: TGTGCCAGTACAGGCTACATGAACACCGGGGAGCTGTTTTTT
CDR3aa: CASTGYMNTGELFF

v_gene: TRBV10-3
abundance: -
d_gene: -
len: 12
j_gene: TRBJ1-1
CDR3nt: TGTGCCATCAGCCCAGTGAACACTGAAGCTTTCTTT
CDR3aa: CAISPVNTEAFF

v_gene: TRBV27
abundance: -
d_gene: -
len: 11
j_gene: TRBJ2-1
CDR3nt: TGTGCCAGCAGTCATGAGACAGAGGAGTTCTTC
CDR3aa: CASSHETEEFF

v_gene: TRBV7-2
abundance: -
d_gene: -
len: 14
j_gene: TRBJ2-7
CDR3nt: TGTGCCGCTACACCCCGGGACAAGACCTACGAGCAGTACTTC
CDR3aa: CAATPRDKTYEQYF

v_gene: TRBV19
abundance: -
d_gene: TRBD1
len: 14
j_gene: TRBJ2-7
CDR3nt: TGTGCCAGTCAACCGGGACAGGGGGCTTGGGAGCAGTACTTC
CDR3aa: CASQPGQGAWEQYF

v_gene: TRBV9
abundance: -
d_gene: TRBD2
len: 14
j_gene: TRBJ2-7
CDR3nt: TGTGCCAGCAGCACTAGCGGGGGGTCCTACGAGCAGTACTTC
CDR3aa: CASSTSGGSYEQYF

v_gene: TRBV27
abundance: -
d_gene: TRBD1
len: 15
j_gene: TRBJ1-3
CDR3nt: TGTGCCAGCAGGCTGACAGGGGCGGCTGGAAACACCATATATTTT
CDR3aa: CASRLTGAAGNTIYF

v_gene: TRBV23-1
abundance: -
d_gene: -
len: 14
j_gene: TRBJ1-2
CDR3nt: TGCGCCAGCCGGGCGGGTCGGCAGGGCCATGGCTACACCTTC
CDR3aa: CASRAGRQGHGYTF

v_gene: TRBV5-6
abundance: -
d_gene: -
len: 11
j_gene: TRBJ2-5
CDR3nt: TGTGCCAGCAGTCAAGGAGAGACCCAGTACTTC
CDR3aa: CASSQGETQYF

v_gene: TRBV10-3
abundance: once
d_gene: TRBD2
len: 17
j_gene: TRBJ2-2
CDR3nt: TGTGCCATCAGCACGGGACTAGCGGGGGTGAACACCGGGGAGCTGTTTTTT
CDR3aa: CAISTGLAGVNTGELFF

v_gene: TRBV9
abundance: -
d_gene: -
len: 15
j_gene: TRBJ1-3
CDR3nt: TGTGCCAGCAGCTCGCAAGGTGGAGGTGGAAACACCATATATTTT
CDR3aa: CASSSQGGGGNTIYF

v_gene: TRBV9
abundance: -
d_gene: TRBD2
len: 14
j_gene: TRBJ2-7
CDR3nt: TGTGCCAGCAGCGTGGGACTAGCAACCAACGAGCAGTACTTC
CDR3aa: CASSVGLATNEQYF

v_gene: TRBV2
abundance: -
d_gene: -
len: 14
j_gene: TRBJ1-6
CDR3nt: TGTGCCAGCACAGCGGGGCAGACTAGTCTCCCCCTCCACTTT
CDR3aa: CASTAGQTSLPLHF

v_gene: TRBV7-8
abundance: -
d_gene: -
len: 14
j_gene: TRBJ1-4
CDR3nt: TGTGCCAGCGGCCCGGACAGATATAATGAAAAACTGTTTTTT
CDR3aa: CASGPDRYNEKLFF

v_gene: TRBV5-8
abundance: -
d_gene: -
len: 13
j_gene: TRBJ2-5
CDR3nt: TGTGCCAGCAGCTTTGACGGAGGTGAGACCCAGTACTTC
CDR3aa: CASSFDGGETQYF

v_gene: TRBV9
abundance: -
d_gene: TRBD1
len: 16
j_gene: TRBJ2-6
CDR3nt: TGTGCCAGCAGCGTAGGGACAGGGGACGGGGCCAACGTCCTGACTTTC
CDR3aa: CASSVGTGDGANVLTF